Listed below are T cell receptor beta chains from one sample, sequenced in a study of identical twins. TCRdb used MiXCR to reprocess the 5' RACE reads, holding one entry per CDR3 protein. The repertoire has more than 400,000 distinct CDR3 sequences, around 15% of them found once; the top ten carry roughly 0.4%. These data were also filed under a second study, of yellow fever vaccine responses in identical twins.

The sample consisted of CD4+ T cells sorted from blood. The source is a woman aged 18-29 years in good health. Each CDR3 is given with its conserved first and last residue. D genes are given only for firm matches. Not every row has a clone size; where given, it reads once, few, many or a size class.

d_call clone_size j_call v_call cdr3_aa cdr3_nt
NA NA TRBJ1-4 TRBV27 CASSLSRVRDEKLFF TGTGCCAGCAGTTTATCGCGGGTCCGGGATGAAAAACTGTTTTTT
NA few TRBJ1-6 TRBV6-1 CASRADRLRSPLHF TGTGCCAGCAGAGCAGACAGGTTACGTTCACCCCTCCACTTT
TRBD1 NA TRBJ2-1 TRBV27 CASSSGQVSNEQFF TGTGCCAGCAGTTCCGGACAGGTTAGCAATGAGCAGTTCTTC
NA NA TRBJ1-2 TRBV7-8 CASSLVRLGDGYTF TGTGCCAGCAGCTTAGTACGTTTGGGTGATGGCTACACCTTC
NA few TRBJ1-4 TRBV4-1 CASSQIEKLFF TGCGCCAGCAGCCAAATCGAAAAACTGTTTTTT
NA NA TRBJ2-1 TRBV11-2 CASSSSGVRYNEQFF TGTGCCAGCAGCTCCTCGGGAGTGAGGTACAATGAGCAGTTCTTC
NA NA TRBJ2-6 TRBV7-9 CASSLALSFGANVLTF TGTGCCAGCAGCTTAGCCCTCTCGTTTGGGGCCAACGTCCTGACTTTC
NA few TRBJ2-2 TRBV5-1 CASSFSGGTGELFF TGCGCCAGCAGCTTTAGTGGCGGGACCGGGGAGCTGTTTTTT
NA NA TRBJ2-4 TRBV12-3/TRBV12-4 CASSSFEAKNIQYF TGTGCCAGCAGTTCGTTTGAGGCCAAAAACATTCAGTACTTC
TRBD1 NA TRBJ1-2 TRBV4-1 CASSPGQGYTF TGCGCCAGCAGCCCAGGACAGGGGTACACCTTC
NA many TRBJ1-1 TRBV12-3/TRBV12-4 CASSFQSGNTEAFF TGTGCCAGCAGTTTTCAGTCGGGGAACACTGAAGCTTTCTTT
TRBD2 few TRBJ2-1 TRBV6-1 CASTGLAGEDQFF TGTGCCAGCACCGGACTAGCGGGGGAGGATCAGTTCTTC
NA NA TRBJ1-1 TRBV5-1 CASQGWGLNTEAFF TGCGCCTCACAGGGCTGGGGGCTGAACACTGAAGCTTTCTTT
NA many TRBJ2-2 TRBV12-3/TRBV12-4 CASSPRDKRETGELFF TGTGCCAGCAGCCCGAGGGACAAACGCGAGACCGGGGAGCTGTTTTTT
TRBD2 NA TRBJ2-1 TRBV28 CASSFRGLAGAGSYNEQFF TGTGCCAGCAGTTTTCGGGGACTAGCGGGAGCAGGGTCCTACAATGAGCAGTTCTTC
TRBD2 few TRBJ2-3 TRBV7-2 CASSSGGTTDTQYF TGTGCCAGCAGCTCCGGGGGGACCACAGATACGCAGTATTTT
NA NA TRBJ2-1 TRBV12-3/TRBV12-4 CASSSLRGYNEQFF TGTGCCAGCAGCAGCCTACGGGGTTACAATGAGCAGTTCTTC
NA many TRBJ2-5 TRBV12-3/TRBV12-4 CASSLNTGSGETQYF TGTGCCAGCAGTTTAAATACGGGTTCAGGGGAGACCCAGTACTTC
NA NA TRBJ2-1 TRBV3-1 CASSQQQGGEQFF TGTGCCAGCAGCCAGCAACAGGGAGGAGAGCAGTTCTTC
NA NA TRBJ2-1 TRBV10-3 CAISLGLEQFF TGTGCCATCAGTCTTGGGTTAGAGCAGTTCTTC
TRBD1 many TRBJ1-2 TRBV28 CASIPGQGIGSYGYTF TGTGCCAGCATTCCGGGACAGGGAATTGGATCCTATGGCTACACCTTC
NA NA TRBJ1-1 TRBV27 CASSSLNIGTEAFF TGTGCCAGCAGTTCCCTAAACATCGGCACTGAAGCTTTCTTT
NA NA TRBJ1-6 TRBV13 CASSGGFGPYNSPLHF TGTGCCAGCAGCGGAGGGTTTGGACCATATAATTCACCCCTCCACTTT
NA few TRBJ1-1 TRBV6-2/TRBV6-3 CASSYSGNTNTEAFF TGTGCCAGCAGTTACTCGGGGAATACTAACACTGAAGCTTTCTTT
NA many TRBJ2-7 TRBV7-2 CASSLLGLDEQYF TGTGCCAGCAGCTTACTGGGACTCGACGAGCAGTACTTC
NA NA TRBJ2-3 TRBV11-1 CASRIKWDGVTRADTQYF TGTGCCAGCAGGATAAAATGGGACGGAGTAACAAGGGCGGATACGCAGTATTTT